This T cell receptor (beta chain) was documented in a study of T cell responses to AZD1222 COVID-19 vaccine. A word on this clone: What it binds is not known.

Trimming shortened V by 7 bases and J by 0 bases, and 15 bases separated the two germline ends. The length of the CDR3 is 14 residues. Germline CDR1 is SQVTM and CDR2 is ANQGSEA. Whole-study results and caveats: Scientists sampled the repertoires only once the peak T cell response had passed.

TCRdb's table, derived via immunoSEQ multiplex PCR, lists solely in-frame clones and lacks some. The sample yields tens of thousands of clones, 65% to 90% seen once. V is TRBV29-1 and J is TRBJ1-1; D is possibly TRBD1 (6 bases). The input for sequencing was peripheral blood, taken 28 days after the second AZD1222 dose. The sequence came from an adult who received the AZD1222 COVID-19 vaccine. Written as DNA, the CDR3 is TGCAGCGCCACAGGGTTTTATGTGAACACTGAAGCTTTCTTT. It is translated as CSATGFYVNTEAFF.